This T cell receptor beta chain was recorded in a study of T-cell reconstitution after alpha-beta-depleted transplantation in children. Study results and limitations: Recipient T cells and thymic progenitors that survived were the source of the high TCRbeta diversity seen at day 60 in some patients. Reportedly, only several hundred clones from non-depleted graft cells drove alpha-beta T-cell counts at about two months. A year post-transplant, T-cell counts and diversity derived mostly from newly produced T cells.

The V gene end was trimmed by 4 bases and the J gene end by 6 bases; junction bases not matched to a gene: 5. CDR3 length equals 14 residues. CDR1 and CDR2 (germline): SGHRS, YFSETQ. Unique molecular identifiers were built into the TCRbeta library. MiXCR was run by TCRdb on the PCR reads, yielding one entry per CDR3 protein. Seen here are around 450,000 distinct CDR3 sequences, roughly 43% observed once, and the top ten hold under 35%. In its sample, this clonotype was seen many times. Antigen unknown. Sample: PBMCs, taken before TCRalphabeta/CD19-depleted stem cell transplant. The clonotype was recovered from a girl aged 2 to 10 with aplastic anemia, due to receive a stem cell transplant. V gene TRBV5-1 combines with J gene TRBJ2-7, with TRBD2 matching over 12 bases. CDR3 protein: CASSQTSGSTEQYF. The CDR3 DNA is TGCGCCAGCAGCCAGACTAGCGGGAGTACCGAGCAGTACTTC.